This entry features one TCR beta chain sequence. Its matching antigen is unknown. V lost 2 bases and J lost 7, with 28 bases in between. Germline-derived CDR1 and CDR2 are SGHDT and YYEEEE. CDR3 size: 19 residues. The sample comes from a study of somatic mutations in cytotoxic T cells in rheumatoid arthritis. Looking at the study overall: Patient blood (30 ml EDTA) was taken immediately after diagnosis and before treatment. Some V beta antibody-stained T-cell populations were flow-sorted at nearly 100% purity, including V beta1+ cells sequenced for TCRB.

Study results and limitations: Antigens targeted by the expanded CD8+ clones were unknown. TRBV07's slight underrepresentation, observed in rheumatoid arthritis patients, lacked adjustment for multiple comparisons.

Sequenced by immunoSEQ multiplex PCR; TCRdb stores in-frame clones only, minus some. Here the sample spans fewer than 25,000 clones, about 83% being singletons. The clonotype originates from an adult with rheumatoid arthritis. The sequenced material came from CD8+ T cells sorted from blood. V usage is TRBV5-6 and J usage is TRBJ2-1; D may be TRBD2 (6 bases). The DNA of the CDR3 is TGTGCCAGCAGCTTCGAACCCGGGACTCTAACATACGTGGGGAATGAGCAGTTCTTC. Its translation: CASSFEPGTLTYVGNEQFF.